This T cell receptor (beta chain) was captured by sequencing in a study of brain T cells in children with intractable seizures. Study-level points and caveats: Viral specificity was inferred only from CDR3 similarity; HCMV serostatus was unknown. Pre-surgery blood may have been undersampled, hiding some clones.

Germline CDR1 reads SQVTM; CDR2 reads ANQGSEA. The CDR3 runs 11 residues. The V and J ends lost 4 bases and 6 bases respectively, with 8 bases between them. As for this clone: Its antigen is currently unknown.

TCRdb's table, derived via immunoSEQ multiplex PCR, lists solely in-frame clones and lacks some. The table shows approximately 40,000 clones, with 75% to 95% occurring only once. Only cases whose brain tissue showed the highest T cell transcript signatures were sequenced. The source is a girl under 10 years old with tuberous sclerosis and intractable seizures. The chain has TRBV29-1 and TRBJ2-3; D call uncertain. The sample consisted of peripheral blood, taken at surgery. The CDR3 loop reads CSVVLVDTQYF. The DNA for the CDR3 is TGCAGCGTTGTGTTGGTGGATACGCAGTATTTT.